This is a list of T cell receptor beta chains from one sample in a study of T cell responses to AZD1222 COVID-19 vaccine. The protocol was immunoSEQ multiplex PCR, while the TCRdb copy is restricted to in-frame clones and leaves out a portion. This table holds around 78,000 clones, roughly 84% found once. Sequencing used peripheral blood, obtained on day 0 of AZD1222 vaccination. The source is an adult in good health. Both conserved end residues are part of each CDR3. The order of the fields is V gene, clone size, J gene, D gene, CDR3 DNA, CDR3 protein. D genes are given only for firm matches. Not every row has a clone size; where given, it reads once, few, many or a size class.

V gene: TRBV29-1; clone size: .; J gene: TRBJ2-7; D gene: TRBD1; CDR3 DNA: TGCAGCGTGACCCCGGGACAGGGGCAGCAGTACTTC; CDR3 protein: CSVTPGQGQQYF
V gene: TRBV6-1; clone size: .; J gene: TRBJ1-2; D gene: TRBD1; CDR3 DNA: TGTGCCAGCAGTGAGAGACAGGGGAATGGCTACACCTTC; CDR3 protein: CASSERQGNGYTF
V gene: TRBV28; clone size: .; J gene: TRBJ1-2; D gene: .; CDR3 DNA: TGTGCCAGCAGTTTAAGGCAGGACTATGGCTACACCTTC; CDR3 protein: CASSLRQDYGYTF
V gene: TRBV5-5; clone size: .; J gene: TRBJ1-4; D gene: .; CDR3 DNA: TGTGCCAGCAGCTTGGCGTCGGAAGGGACCTCAACTAATGAAAAACTGTTTTTT; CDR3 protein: CASSLASEGTSTNEKLFF
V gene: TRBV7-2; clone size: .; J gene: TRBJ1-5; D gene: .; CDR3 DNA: TGTGCCAGCAGCTTAGACCAGGGTTTCAATCAGCCCCAGCATTTT; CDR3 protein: CASSLDQGFNQPQHF
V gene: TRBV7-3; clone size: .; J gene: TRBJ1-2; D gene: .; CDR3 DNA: TGTGCCAGCAGCTTCCGGGACGGGTATGGCTACACCTTC; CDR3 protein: CASSFRDGYGYTF
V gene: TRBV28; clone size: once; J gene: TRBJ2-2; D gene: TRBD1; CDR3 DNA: TGTGCCAGCAGTTTAGCTGGGACAGGGTATTTGGGGGAGCTGTTTTTT; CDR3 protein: CASSLAGTGYLGELFF
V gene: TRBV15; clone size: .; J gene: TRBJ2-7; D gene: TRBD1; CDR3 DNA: TGTGCCACCAGCTCAGTCCGACAGGGGGCTTACGAGCAGTACTTC; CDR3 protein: CATSSVRQGAYEQYF
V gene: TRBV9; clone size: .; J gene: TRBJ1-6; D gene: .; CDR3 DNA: TGTGCCAGCAGCGTAGGTCCAGATTCACCCCTCCACTTT; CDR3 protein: CASSVGPDSPLHF
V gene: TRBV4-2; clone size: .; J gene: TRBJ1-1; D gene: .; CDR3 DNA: TGTGCCAGCAGCCAAGATAAGGGGAGTAAAGGCACTGAAGCTTTCTTT; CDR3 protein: CASSQDKGSKGTEAFF
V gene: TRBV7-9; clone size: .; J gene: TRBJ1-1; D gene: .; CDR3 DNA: TGTGCCACTATCTTCACCAATATTATGAACACTGAAGCTTTCTTT; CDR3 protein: CATIFTNIMNTEAFF
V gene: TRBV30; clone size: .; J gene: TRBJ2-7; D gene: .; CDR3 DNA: TGTGCCTGGAGCCGGAGCAGCCGGGAGCAGTACTTC; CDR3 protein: CAWSRSSREQYF
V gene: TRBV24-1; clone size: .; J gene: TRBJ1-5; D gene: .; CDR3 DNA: TGTGCCACCAGTGAACAGGGCAGCAATCAGCCCCAGCATTTT; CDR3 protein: CATSEQGSNQPQHF
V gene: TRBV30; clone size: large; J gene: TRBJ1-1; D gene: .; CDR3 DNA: TGTGCCTGGAGTGTATGGGGGGACACTGAAGCTTTCTTT; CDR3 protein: CAWSVWGDTEAFF
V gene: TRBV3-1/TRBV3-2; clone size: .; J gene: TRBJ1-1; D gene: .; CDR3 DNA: TGTGCCAGCAGCCAAGTTCAGGGTACTGAAGCTTTCTTT; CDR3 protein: CASSQVQGTEAFF
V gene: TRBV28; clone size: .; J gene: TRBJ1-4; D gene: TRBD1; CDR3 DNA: TGTGCCGCCTTGGACAGGGCTGGGGAAAAACTGTTTTTT; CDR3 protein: CAALDRAGEKLFF
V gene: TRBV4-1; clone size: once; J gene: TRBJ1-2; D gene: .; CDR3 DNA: TGCGCCAGCAGCCAAGTCGGACAGCTTCTCACCTATGGCTACACCTTC; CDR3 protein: CASSQVGQLLTYGYTF
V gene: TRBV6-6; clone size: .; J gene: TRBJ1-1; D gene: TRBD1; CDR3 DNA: TGTGCCAGCAGTCACGGACAGGGCCAGATTGGGACGGCTTTCTTT; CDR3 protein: CASSHGQGQIGTAFF
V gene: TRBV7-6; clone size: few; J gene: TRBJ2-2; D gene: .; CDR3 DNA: TGTGCCAGCAGCCCCCAGGCCTCCCCCACCGGGGAGCTGTTTTTT; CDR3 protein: CASSPQASPTGELFF
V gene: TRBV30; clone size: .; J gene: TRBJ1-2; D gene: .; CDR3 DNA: TGTGCCTGGCGCGGGAGGACGTACAACTATGGCTACACCTTC; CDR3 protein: CAWRGRTYNYGYTF
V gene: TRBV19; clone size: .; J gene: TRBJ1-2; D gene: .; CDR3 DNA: TGTGCCAGTAGTATTACCGGAGACCATCTTAGCGGCTACACCTTC; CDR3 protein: CASSITGDHLSGYTF
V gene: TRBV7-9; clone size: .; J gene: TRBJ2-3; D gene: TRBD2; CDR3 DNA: TGTGCCAGCAGCAAAAGACTAGCGGGGGCCGGAGATACGCAGTATTTT; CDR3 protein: CASSKRLAGAGDTQYF
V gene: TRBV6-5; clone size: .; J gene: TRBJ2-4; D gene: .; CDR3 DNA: TGTGCCAGCGGTCCCGGGCCCGGGCGCCTTCAGTACTTC; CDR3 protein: CASGPGPGRLQYF
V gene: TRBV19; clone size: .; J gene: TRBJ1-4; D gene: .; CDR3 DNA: TGTGCCAGTGGCACTTGGACGGGCGGTGAAAAACTGTTTTTT; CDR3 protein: CASGTWTGGEKLFF
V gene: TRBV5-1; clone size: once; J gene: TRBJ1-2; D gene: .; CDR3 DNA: TGCGCCAGCAGCGAAACGACAGGAAACTATGGCTACACCTTC; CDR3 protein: CASSETTGNYGYTF
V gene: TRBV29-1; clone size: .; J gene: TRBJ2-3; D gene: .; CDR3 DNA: TGCAGCGCCGAGACAGAGGGCACAGATACGCAGTATTTT; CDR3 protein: CSAETEGTDTQYF
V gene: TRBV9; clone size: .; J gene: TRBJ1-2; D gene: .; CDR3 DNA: TGTGCCAGCAGCGTAGAGAACACATATGGCTACACCTATTACACCTTC; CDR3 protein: CASSVENTYGYTYYTF